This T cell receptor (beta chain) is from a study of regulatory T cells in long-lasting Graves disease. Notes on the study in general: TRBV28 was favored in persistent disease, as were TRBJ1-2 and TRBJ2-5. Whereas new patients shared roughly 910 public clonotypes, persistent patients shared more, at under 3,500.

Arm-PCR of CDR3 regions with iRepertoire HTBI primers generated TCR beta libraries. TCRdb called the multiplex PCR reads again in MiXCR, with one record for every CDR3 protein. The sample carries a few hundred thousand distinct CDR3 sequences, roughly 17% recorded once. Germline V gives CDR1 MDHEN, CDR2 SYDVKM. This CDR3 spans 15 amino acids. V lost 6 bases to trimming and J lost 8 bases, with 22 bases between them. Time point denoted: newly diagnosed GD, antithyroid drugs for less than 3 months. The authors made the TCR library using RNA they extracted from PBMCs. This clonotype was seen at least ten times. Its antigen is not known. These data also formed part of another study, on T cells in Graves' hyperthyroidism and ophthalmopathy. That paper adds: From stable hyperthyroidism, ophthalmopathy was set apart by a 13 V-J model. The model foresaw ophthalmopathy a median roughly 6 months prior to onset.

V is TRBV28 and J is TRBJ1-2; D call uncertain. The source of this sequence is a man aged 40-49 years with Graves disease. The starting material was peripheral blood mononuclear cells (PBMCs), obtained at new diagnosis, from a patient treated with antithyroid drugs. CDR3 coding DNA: TGTGCCAGCAGCCCTGCGGCACGGAGACAACGGGGCTACACCTTC. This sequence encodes CASSPAARRQRGYTF.